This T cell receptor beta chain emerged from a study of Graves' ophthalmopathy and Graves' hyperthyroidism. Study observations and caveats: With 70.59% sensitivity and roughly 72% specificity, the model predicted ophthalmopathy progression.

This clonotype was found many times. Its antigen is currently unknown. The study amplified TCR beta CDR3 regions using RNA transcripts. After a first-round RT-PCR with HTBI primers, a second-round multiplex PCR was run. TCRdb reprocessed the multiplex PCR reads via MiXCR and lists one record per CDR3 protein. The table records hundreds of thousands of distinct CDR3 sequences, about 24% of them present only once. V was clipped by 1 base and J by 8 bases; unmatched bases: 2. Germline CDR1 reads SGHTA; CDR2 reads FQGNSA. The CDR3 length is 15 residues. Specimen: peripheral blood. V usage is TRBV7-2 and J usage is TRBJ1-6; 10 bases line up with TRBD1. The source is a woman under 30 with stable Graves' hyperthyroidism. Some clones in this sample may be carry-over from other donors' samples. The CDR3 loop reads CASSLGGTGDSPLHF. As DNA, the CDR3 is TGTGCCAGCAGCTTAGGTGGGACAGGGGATTCACCCCTCCACTTT.